The entry below gives a single T cell receptor (beta chain) sequence along with its context. Its binding antigen is unknown. There are no base qualities to consult, and no much larger clone falls within one base. Library creation used PCR. Sequencing took place on an Illumina HiSeq 2500. To normalize quantification of the TCRbeta repertoire, the TCR libraries were built with molecular barcoding that relied on unique molecular identifiers. TCRdb cleaned the public reads at Q25 with fastp, built clones with MiXCR and kept in-frame beta chains. Merged by CDR3 protein, the rows form single entries marked with the most common genes and DNA. This sample lists 360,000 or so distinct CDR3 sequences; about 20% were detected once. Less than 4.5% of the sample is in the top ten clones. The data were taken from a study of T-cell reconstitution after alpha-beta-depleted transplantation in children (dated by TCRdb to the mid-2010s). Some background on the complete study: Using TCR repertoire profiling, the study followed T-cell immune reconstitution in a quantitative way in children after TCRalphabeta/CD19-depleted allogeneic hematopoietic cell transplantation.

The germline V gene encodes CDR1 MNHEY and CDR2 SVGAGI. Inclusive of the bounding cysteine and phenylalanine, the CDR3 is 15 residues long. CDR3 DNA is the only sequence kept; it has 45 bases, read in frame from the first base. Trimming at the junction amounts to 1 base on V and 7 bases on J, and the germline ends lie 11 bases apart. The sequence was collected from a human donor who donated a stem cell graft to a child with acute myeloid leukemia. The material was PBMCs from the stem cell graft donor, obtained from the stem cell graft. The chain is encoded by TRBV6-5 joined to TRBJ1-6, with an unclear D gene assignment. The nucleotides are TGTGCCAGCAGTTACTTTGGCAGGCGGAATTCACCCCTCCACTTT. Its amino acids are CASSYFGRRNSPLHF.